This record concerns one T cell receptor (beta chain) sequence. Only in-frame clones appear in the TCRdb table, and some are missing; sequencing was by immunoSEQ multiplex PCR. The table shows 20,000 to 30,000 clones, with approximately 90% occurring only once. Treatment noted: preoperative locoregional IRX-2 cytokine immunotherapy. This phase Ib study tested locoregional IRX-2 cytokine immunotherapy given before surgery. The data stem from a study of preoperative IRX-2 immunotherapy in early breast cancer. This CDR3 has 13 amino acids. Germline CDR1 and CDR2: SGHVS and FNYEAQ. J was trimmed by 3 bases and V by 5 bases; bases with no gene match: 3.

The TCR originated in a human donor with breast cancer. The sequencing here drew on tumor tissue, taken after IRX-2 immunotherapy. V is TRBV7-6 and J is TRBJ1-1, with 7 bases lining up with TRBD1. CDR3 nucleotide sequence: TGTGCCAGCAGCACTCAGGGGGACACTGAAGCTTTCTTT. This codes for CASSTQGDTEAFF.